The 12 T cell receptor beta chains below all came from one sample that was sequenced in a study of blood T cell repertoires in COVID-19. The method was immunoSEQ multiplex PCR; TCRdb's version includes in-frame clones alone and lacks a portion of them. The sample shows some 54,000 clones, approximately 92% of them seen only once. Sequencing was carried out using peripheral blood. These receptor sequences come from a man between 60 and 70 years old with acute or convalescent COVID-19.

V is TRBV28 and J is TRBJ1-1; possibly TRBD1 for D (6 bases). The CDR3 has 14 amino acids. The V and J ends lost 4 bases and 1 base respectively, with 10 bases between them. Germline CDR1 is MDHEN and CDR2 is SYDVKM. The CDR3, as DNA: TGTGCCAGCAGTTCGAGGGGGGGGAACACTGAAGCTTTCTTT. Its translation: CASSSRGGNTEAFF.

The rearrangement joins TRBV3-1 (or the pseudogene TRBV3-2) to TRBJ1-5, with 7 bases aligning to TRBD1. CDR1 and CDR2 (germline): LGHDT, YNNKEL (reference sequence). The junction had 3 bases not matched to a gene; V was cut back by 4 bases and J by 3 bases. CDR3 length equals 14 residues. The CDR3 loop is CASSPGTDNQPQHF. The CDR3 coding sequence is TGTGCCAGCAGCCCCGGGACAGACAATCAGCCCCAGCATTTT.

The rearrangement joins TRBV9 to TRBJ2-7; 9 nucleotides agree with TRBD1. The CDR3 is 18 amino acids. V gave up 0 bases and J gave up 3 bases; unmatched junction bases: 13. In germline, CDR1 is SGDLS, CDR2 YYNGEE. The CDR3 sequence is CASSVAGQGLTSDYEQYF. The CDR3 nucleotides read TGTGCCAGCAGCGTAGCCGGACAGGGGCTTACTAGCGACTACGAGCAGTACTTC.

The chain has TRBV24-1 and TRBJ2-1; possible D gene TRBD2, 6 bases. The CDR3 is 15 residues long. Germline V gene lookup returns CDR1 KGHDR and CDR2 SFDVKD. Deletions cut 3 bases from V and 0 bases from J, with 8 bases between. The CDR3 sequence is CATSDTSTSYNEQFF. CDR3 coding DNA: TGTGCCACCAGTGATACTAGCACCTCCTACAATGAGCAGTTCTTC.

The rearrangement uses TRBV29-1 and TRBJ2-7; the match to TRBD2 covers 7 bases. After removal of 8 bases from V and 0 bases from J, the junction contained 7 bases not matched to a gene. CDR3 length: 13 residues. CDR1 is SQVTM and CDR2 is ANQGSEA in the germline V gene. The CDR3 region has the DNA TGCAGCACCAGGCGGGAGAACTCCTACGAGCAGTACTTC. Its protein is CSTRRENSYEQYF.

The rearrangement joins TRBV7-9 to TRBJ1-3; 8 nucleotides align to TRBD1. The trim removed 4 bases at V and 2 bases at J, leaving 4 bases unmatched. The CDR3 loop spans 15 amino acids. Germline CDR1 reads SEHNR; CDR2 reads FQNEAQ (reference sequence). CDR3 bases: TGTGCCAGCAGCTACGGACAGGGTACTGGAAACACCATATATTTT. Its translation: CASSYGQGTGNTIYF.

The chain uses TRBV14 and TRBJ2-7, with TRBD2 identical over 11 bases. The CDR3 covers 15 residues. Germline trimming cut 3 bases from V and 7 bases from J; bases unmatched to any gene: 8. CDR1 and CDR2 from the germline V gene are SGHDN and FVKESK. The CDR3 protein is CASSHLTSGRDEQYF. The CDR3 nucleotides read TGTGCCAGCAGCCACCTAACTAGCGGGAGAGATGAGCAGTACTTC.

CDR3 amino acids: CAWSEDSLYEQYF. The CDR3 coding sequence is TGTGCCTGGAGTGAAGACAGCCTATACGAGCAGTACTTC. The rearrangement joins TRBV30 to TRBJ2-7; a possible D gene is TRBD1 (5 bases). The V end lost 1 base, the J end lost 4 bases, and 11 bases lay between the germline ends. CDR3 length equals 13 residues. Germline loops: CDR1 GTSNPN, CDR2 SVGIG (reference sequence).

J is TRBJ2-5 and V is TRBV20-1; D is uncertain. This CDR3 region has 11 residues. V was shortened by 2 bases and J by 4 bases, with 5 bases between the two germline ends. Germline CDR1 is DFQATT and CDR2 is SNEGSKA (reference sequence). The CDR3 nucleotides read TGCAGTGCTAGACCCATAGAGACCCAGTACTTC. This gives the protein CSARPIETQYF.

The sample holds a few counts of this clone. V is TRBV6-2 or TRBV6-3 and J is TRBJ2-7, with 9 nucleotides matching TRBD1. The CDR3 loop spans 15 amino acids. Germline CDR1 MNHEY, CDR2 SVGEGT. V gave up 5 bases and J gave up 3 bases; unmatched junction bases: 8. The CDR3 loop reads CASSNTGGAHYEQYF. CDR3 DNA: TGTGCCAGCAGTAACACAGGGGGCGCCCACTACGAGCAGTACTTC.

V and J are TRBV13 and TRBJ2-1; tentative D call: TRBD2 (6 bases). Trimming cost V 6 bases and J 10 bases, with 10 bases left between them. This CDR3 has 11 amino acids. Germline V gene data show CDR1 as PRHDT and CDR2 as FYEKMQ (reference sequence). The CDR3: CASSRRAEQFF. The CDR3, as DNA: TGTGCCAGCAGTCGGAGGGCGGAGCAGTTCTTC.

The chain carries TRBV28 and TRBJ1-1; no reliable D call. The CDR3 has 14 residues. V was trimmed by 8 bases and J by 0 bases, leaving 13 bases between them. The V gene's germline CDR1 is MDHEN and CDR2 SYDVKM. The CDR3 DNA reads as TGTGCCAGCTCGTGGGCACGTATGAACACTGAAGCTTTCTTT. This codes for CASSWARMNTEAFF.